Following are 14 T cell receptor beta chains from one sample sequenced in a study of early T cells in non-severe SARS-CoV-2 infection. TCRdb analysed the 5' RACE reads with MiXCR anew, one entry per CDR3 protein. The table shows about 58,000 distinct CDR3 sequences, with roughly 13% occurring only once. The sequenced sample consisted of whole blood. Receptors originate from an adult who was a healthcare worker with PCR-confirmed SARS-CoV-2 infection or an uninfected control (not recorded which).

This clonotype was picked up many times. The chain combines TRBV29-1 with TRBJ2-1; the D is unclear. Germline assignment: CDR1 SQVTM and CDR2 ANQGSEA. This CDR3 region has 12 residues. Trimming stripped 5 bases from V and 5 bases from J, with 10 bases between. CDR3 coding DNA: TGCAGCGTTTTTCACGGCAACAATGAGCAGTTCTTC. Its translation: CSVFHGNNEQFF.

This clonotype appeared a few times. This sequence joins TRBV7-9 and TRBJ1-1; perhaps TRBD1 as D (5 bases). Trimming cost V 5 bases and J 1 base, with 14 bases left between them. Germline CDR1 is SEHNR and CDR2 is FQNEAQ (reference sequence). CDR3 length: 15 residues. The CDR3 sequence: CASSSTGPKNTEAFF. CDR3 coding DNA: TGTGCCAGCAGCAGTACGGGGCCGAAGAACACTGAAGCTTTCTTT.

This clonotype has ten or more counts. The gene calls are TRBV4-2 and TRBJ2-3, with D possibly being TRBD1 or TRBD2 (5 bases each). The V and J ends lost 3 bases and 2 bases respectively, with 12 bases between them. Germline CDR1 is LGHNA and CDR2 is YNFKEQ. The CDR3 length is 15 residues. The CDR3 DNA is TGTGCCAGCAGCCACTCGCCGGGGCCCACAGATACGCAGTATTTT. It is translated as CASSHSPGPTDTQYF.

This clonotype was observed a handful of times. The J gene is TRBJ2-1, the V gene TRBV6-2 or TRBV6-3, with 11 bases that match TRBD2. CDR1 and CDR2 from the germline V gene are MNHEY and SVGEGT. The J segment lost 7 bases and the V segment lost 2 bases, leaving 4 bases of the junction unmatched. The CDR3 is 15 residues long. CDR3 in DNA: TGTGCCAGCAGTTACCGACTAGCGGGAAGGAATGAGCAGTTCTTC. This gives the protein CASSYRLAGRNEQFF.

This clonotype was picked up many times. The J gene is TRBJ2-1, the V gene TRBV11-2, with D perhaps TRBD2 (5 bases). This CDR3 is built from 15 residues. Germline V gives CDR1 SGHAT, CDR2 FQNNGV. V was trimmed by 1 base and J by 4 bases, leaving 11 bases between them. CDR3 sequence: CASSLVRTDYNEQFF. CDR3 in DNA: TGTGCCAGCAGCTTAGTGCGGACTGATTACAATGAGCAGTTCTTC.

This CDR3 reads CASSPLISTSGSSKNIQYF. The DNA for the CDR3 is TGTGCCAGCAGCCCTTTAATCTCGACTAGCGGGAGTTCCAAAAACATTCAGTACTTC. The chain recombines TRBV28 with TRBJ2-4; 12 bases map to TRBD2. Germline V gene sequence: CDR1 MDHEN, CDR2 SYDVKM. The CDR3 totals 19 residues. V shed 6 bases, J shed 2 bases, and the junction held 14 bases outside the gene matches.

This clonotype ranks as medium-sized. The CDR3 loop reads CASSLEMDPIGTEAFF. The CDR3 DNA follows: TGTGCCAGCAGCCTGGAGATGGACCCGATCGGAACTGAAGCTTTCTTT. The chain combines TRBV5-6 with TRBJ1-1, with D unclear. The CDR3 consists of 16 residues. Germline V gives CDR1 SGHDT, CDR2 YYEEEE. Trimming removed 4 bases from V and 5 bases from J, with 21 bases in between.

This clonotype was detected ten times or more. This chain links TRBV7-3 with TRBJ1-1, with D unresolved. This CDR3 contains 15 residues. The V and J ends lost 2 bases and 1 base respectively, with 11 bases between them. The germline CDR1 and CDR2 sequences are SGHTA and FQGTGA. CDR3 in amino acids: CASSLGQAKNTEAFF. The CDR3 region has the DNA TGTGCCAGCAGCTTAGGTCAGGCAAAGAACACTGAAGCTTTCTTT.

This clonotype was found a few times. The rearrangement uses TRBV5-1 and TRBJ2-1; 7 nucleotides agree with TRBD2. The trim removed 5 bases at V and 0 bases at J, leaving 5 bases unmatched. The length of the CDR3 is 15 residues. Germline-derived CDR1 and CDR2 are SGHRS and YFSETQ. CDR3 loop: CASRNQRDSYNEQFF. The CDR3 DNA follows: TGCGCCAGCAGAAACCAGCGGGACTCCTACAATGAGCAGTTCTTC. Full variable domain (rest looked up from reference TRBV5-1 and TRBJ2-1): KAGVTQTPRYLIKTRGQQVTLSCSPISGHRSVSWYQQTPGQGLQFLFEYFSETQRNKGNFPGRFSGRQFSNSRSEMNVSTLELGDSALYLCASRNQRDSYNEQFFGPGTRLTVL.

In this sample, this clonotype turned up a few times. The chain is built from TRBV19 and TRBJ2-7, with a possible D match to TRBD1 (6 bases). The CDR3 runs 15 residues. The V gene's germline CDR1 is LNHDA and CDR2 SQIVND (reference sequence). Trimming shortened V by 4 bases and J by 0 bases, and 13 bases separated the two germline ends. CDR3 DNA: TGTGCCAGTAGTACGACAGGTTCCTACTCCTACGAGCAGTACTTC. Translating it yields CASSTTGSYSYEQYF.

This clonotype was found a few times. J is TRBJ1-6 and V is TRBV7-9; D remains ambiguous. The CDR3 sequence is 12 residues long. Deletions cut 6 bases from V and 10 bases from J, with 10 bases between. Germline loops: CDR1 SEHNR, CDR2 FQNEAQ (reference sequence). The CDR3 DNA reads as TGTGCCAGCAGGCCCCTAGACTCACCCCTCCACTTT. Translated, it gives CASRPLDSPLHF.

In its sample, this clonotype was seen a few times. The rearrangement joins TRBV2 to TRBJ1-5; D might be TRBD1 (5 bases). V lost 4 bases, J lost 4 bases, and 8 bases lay in between. CDR1 and CDR2 (germline): SNHLY, FYNNEI. The CDR3 totals 13 residues. In DNA, the CDR3 is TGTGCCAGCAGTGCAGGGAATAATCAGCCCCAGCATTTT. It codes for CASSAGNNQPQHF.

This chain connects TRBV29-1 to TRBJ1-1; unclear D gene. Germline lookup yields CDR1 SQVTM and CDR2 ANQGSEA. Trimming took 6 bases from V and 3 from J, leaving 11 bases between them. The CDR3 is made up of 12 amino acids. The CDR3 loop reads CSVRTGYTEAFF. The CDR3 region has the DNA TGCAGCGTGCGGACGGGCTACACTGAAGCTTTCTTT.

The rearrangement joins TRBV28 to TRBJ2-7; D tentatively reads TRBD1 or TRBD2 (6 bases each). Trimming removed 2 bases from V and 3 bases from J, with 17 bases in between. Germline V CDR1 and CDR2: MDHEN, SYDVKM. The CDR3 covers 16 residues. CDR3: CASSLSPPGASYEQYF. CDR3 nucleotide sequence: TGTGCCAGCAGTTTAAGCCCTCCGGGGGCTAGCTACGAGCAGTACTTC.